Each of the 14 T cell receptor beta chains below was sequenced from the same sample in a study of technical replicates of blood from a handful of donors. Data came from immunoSEQ multiplex PCR; TCRdb stores just in-frame clones and leaves some out. The sample carries 75,000 to 100,000 clones, just under 95% recorded once. Sequenced sample: T cells isolated from PBMCs. The receptor source for this set is a human donor in good health.

This clone came up once. The J gene is TRBJ2-5, the V gene TRBV7-2; D is unresolved. The CDR3 has 13 amino acids. CDR1 and CDR2 (germline): SGHTA, FQGNSA. V dropped 1 base and J dropped 4 bases, with 7 bases sitting between them. DNA for the CDR3: TGTGCCAGCAGCTTAGATTGGAGAGAGACCCAGTACTTC. It yields the protein CASSLDWRETQYF.

The chain is built from TRBV19 and TRBJ1-5; 7 bases agree with TRBD1. CDR1 and CDR2 (germline): LNHDA, SQIVND (reference sequence). V was pared by 2 bases and J by 4 bases, with 8 bases of the junction left unmatched. This CDR3 comprises 16 residues. The CDR3 coding sequence is TGTGCCAGTAGTATATGGGGCAGGGGGAAAAATCAGCCCCAGCATTTT. Translation: CASSIWGRGKNQPQHF. The entire variable domain, with the rest obtained from reference TRBV19 and TRBJ1-5, is as follows: DGGITQSPKYLFRKEGQNVTLSCEQNLNHDAMYWYRQDPGQGLRLIYYSQIVNDFQKGDIAEGYSVSREKKESFPLTVTSAQKNPTAFYLCASSIWGRGKNQPQHFGDGTRLSIL.

This chain connects TRBV11-2 to TRBJ2-7, with a weak D call TRBD2 (6 bases). V shed 3 bases and J shed 2 bases, with 14 bases lying between them. CDR1 SGHAT and CDR2 FQNNGV come from the germline V gene. This CDR3 contains 15 residues. The CDR3 region is CASSLGGGTTYEQYF. In nucleotides, the CDR3 is TGTGCCAGCAGCTTGGGAGGCGGAACTACCTACGAGCAGTACTTC.

This rearrangement joins TRBV11-3 to TRBJ1-1; 8 positions agree with TRBD1. This CDR3 has 16 amino acids. The germline V gene encodes CDR1 SGHNT and CDR2 YENEEA. V was clipped by 5 bases and J by 0 bases; unmatched bases: 8. CDR3 region: CASSQTGTGLNTEAFF. The CDR3 DNA follows: TGTGCCAGCAGCCAAACCGGGACAGGTCTGAACACTGAAGCTTTCTTT.

The DNA of the CDR3 is TGTGCCAGCATTCGGGGGGCGGCTGAAGCTTTCTTT. Encoded protein: CASIRGAAEAFF. The V gene is TRBV28, the J gene TRBJ1-1; D might be TRBD1 (6 bases). V was pared by 7 bases and J by 6 bases, with 12 bases between. CDR3 length: 12 residues. CDR1 is MDHEN, CDR2 SYDVKM, per germline.

This chain uses TRBV4-1 with TRBJ2-7; TRBD2 is a possible D gene (6 bases). CDR3 size: 15 residues. Trimming took off 2 bases at V and 1 base at J, with 12 bases between the two ends. In germline, CDR1 is MGHRA, CDR2 YSYEKL. The CDR3 DNA reads as TGCGCCAGCAGCCAACCCGGGAGCGGGTCCTACGAGCAGTACTTC. This gives the protein CASSQPGSGSYEQYF.

The chain has TRBV14 and TRBJ1-2; TRBD1 might be the D (6 bases). Germline-derived CDR1 and CDR2 are SGHDN and FVKESK. The CDR3 is 14 residues long. Trimming took off 4 bases at V and 4 bases at J, with 13 bases between the two ends. CDR3 DNA: TGTGCCAGCAGCCCCACCGGGACAACCTATGGCTACACCTTC. Protein: CASSPTGTTYGYTF.

The chain employs TRBV18 and TRBJ2-1; 8 bases match TRBD2. Germline CDR1 and CDR2: KGHSH and LQKENI. The V and J ends lost 3 bases and 6 bases, in that order; junction bases with no gene match: 7. This CDR3 contains 15 residues. In nucleotides, the CDR3 is TGTGCCAGCTCACCCGGGGGGGCGCTAGTCAATGAGCAGTTCTTC. Translated, it gives CASSPGGALVNEQFF. The complete variable domain, with remaining parts taken from reference TRBV18 and TRBJ2-1, reads NAGVMQNPRHLVRRRGQEARLRCSPMKGHSHVYWYRQLPEEGLKFMVYLQKENIIDESGMPKERFSAEFPKEGPSILRIQQVVRGDSAAYFCASSPGGALVNEQFFGPGTRLTVL.

The J gene is TRBJ2-2, the V gene TRBV6-4, with D possibly being TRBD2 (7 bases). Germline CDR1 is MRHNA and CDR2 is SNTAGT. Trimming took 6 bases from V and 5 from J, leaving 16 bases between them. The CDR3 is 15 residues long. Here the CDR3 reads CASSQLGGVTGELFF. The CDR3 DNA is TGTGCCAGCAGCCAACTAGGGGGGGTGACCGGGGAGCTGTTTTTT.

V usage is TRBV2 and J usage is TRBJ2-2; D gene ambiguous. Trimming stripped 8 bases from V and 2 bases from J, with 12 bases between. In germline, CDR1 is SNHLY, CDR2 FYNNEI. The CDR3 extends over 14 amino acids. The CDR3 DNA follows: TGTGCCAGCGGGCAAGCAGGAAACACCGGGGAGCTGTTTTTT. Residues: CASGQAGNTGELFF.

The rearrangement joins TRBV6-1 to TRBJ2-7; 7 nucleotides match TRBD1. The CDR3 runs 12 residues. CDR1 and CDR2 from the germline V gene are MNHNS and SASEGT. With 8 bases clipped from V and 3 bases from J, the junction kept 4 bases outside the gene matches. CDR3 nucleotides: TGTGCCAGCGCACCAGGGGGCTACGAGCAGTACTTC. This sequence encodes CASAPGGYEQYF.

The chain links TRBV5-1 to TRBJ2-6; no reliable D call. The V end was cut by 0 bases, the J end by 1 base, with 8 bases between. Germline values: CDR1 SGHRS, CDR2 YFSETQ. This CDR3 contains 16 residues. In DNA form, the CDR3 reads TGCGCCAGCAGCTTGGTGACAAATTCTGGGGCCAACGTCCTGACTTTC. This codes for CASSLVTNSGANVLTF. The complete variable domain, with remaining parts taken from reference TRBV5-1 and TRBJ2-6, reads KAGVTQTPRYLIKTRGQQVTLSCSPISGHRSVSWYQQTPGQGLQFLFEYFSETQRNKGNFPGRFSGRQFSNSRSEMNVSTLELGDSALYLCASSLVTNSGANVLTFGAGSRLTVL.

V usage is TRBV18 and J usage is TRBJ1-4, with 12 nucleotides matching TRBD1. In germline, CDR1 is KGHSH, CDR2 LQKENI. V trimming: 3 bases; J trimming: 11 bases; junction bases outside the gene matches: 10. The CDR3 consists of 16 residues. CDR3 DNA sequence: TGTGCCAGCTCACCCCCATCCGGGACAGGGGGCCGTAAACTGTTTTTT. Amino acids: CASSPPSGTGGRKLFF. Variable domain in full (rest from reference TRBV18 and TRBJ1-4): NAGVMQNPRHLVRRRGQEARLRCSPMKGHSHVYWYRQLPEEGLKFMVYLQKENIIDESGMPKERFSAEFPKEGPSILRIQQVVRGDSAAYFCASSPPSGTGGRKLFFGSGTQLSVL.

The gene calls are TRBV15 and TRBJ2-3; a weak D match, TRBD2 (6 bases). The CDR3 runs to 15 residues. V was clipped by 8 bases and J by 2 bases, with 17 bases between them. Germline CDR1 and CDR2: LNHNV and YYDKDF (reference sequence). As DNA, the CDR3 is TGTGCCACCGGGAACGGAGGGGCCCCCACAGATACGCAGTATTTT. It specifies CATGNGGAPTDTQYF.